This record concerns one T cell receptor (beta chain) sequence. Its specificity is not known. With 60 Vbeta and 13 Jbeta primers, the PCR was carried out. The repertoire was sequenced with immunoSEQ multiplex PCR; TCRdb's copy has only in-frame clones and lacks some. The profile covers about 190,000 clones, with approximately 78% appearing a single time and around 0.8% taken by the ten largest. CDR3 size: 18 residues. Germline V CDR1 and CDR2: ENHRY, SYGVKD. V lost 1 base, J lost 0 bases, and 18 bases lay in between. The entry originates in a study of cytomegalovirus exposure and HLA in healthy donors. Points from the study as a whole: Association of some 18,000 TCR beta sequences with HLA alleles was found at 0.05 false discovery rate in a later analysis. Earlier analysis looked at TCR beta V segments, and most were productive about 87% or about 30% of the time. Presence/absence analyses took donor sequencing depth as roughly uniform. Donor immune exposure was known only as CMV serostatus.

V and J are TRBV10-3 and TRBJ1-1; D is unresolved. The sequencing input was PBMCs. This sequence was found in a woman between 18 and 29 years old in good health and CMV-seronegative. Here the CDR3 DNA reads TGTGCCATCAGTGAGTACGGACTGCCCGCCACCATGAACACTGAAGCTTTCTTT. This gives the protein CAISEYGLPATMNTEAFF.